Listed below are T cell receptor beta chains from one sample, sequenced in a study of graft-versus-host responses after intestinal transplantation. Profiling relied on immunoSEQ multiplex PCR, and the TCRdb table lists in-frame clones only, not all of them. The profile shows about 81,000 clones, around 90% of them singletons. These receptors' targets are unknown. The specimen was unstimulated CD4+ T cells sorted from spleen or lymph node cells, collected before intestinal transplant. Source of these receptors: a human donor who received an intestinal transplant. The CDR3 runs from the conserved cysteine through the conserved F or W. Fields, in order: D gene, J gene, clone size, V gene, CDR3 DNA, CDR3 protein. D genes are given only for firm matches. Expanded clones get a size class; other rows say once, few or many, or leave the size out.

TRBD1,TRBJ2-2,NA,TRBV28,TGTGCCAGCAGTCCATCTTCGGGACAGGGGCAGCACACCGGGGAGCTGTTTTTT,CASSPSSGQGQHTGELFF
TRBD2,TRBJ2-3,NA,TRBV5-4,TGTGCCAGCAGCTTACCTTCTGGCGGGAGTGGCACAGATACGCAGTATTTT,CASSLPSGGSGTDTQYF
TRBD2,TRBJ2-1,NA,TRBV5-4,TGTGCCAGCAGCTTGGGCCTAGCGGGATACAATGAGCAGTTCTTC,CASSLGLAGYNEQFF
TRBD2,TRBJ2-7,NA,TRBV28,TGTGCCAGCAGTTTTACTAGCGAATACGAGCAGTACTTC,CASSFTSEYEQYF
NA,TRBJ2-2,NA,TRBV28,TGTGCCAGCAGCATTCATGCGGCAGCGAACACCGGGGAGCTGTTTTTT,CASSIHAAANTGELFF
NA,TRBJ2-6,NA,TRBV5-4,TGTGCCAGCAGCTTGTTTAACAGAGACTCTGGGGCCAACGTCCTGACTTTC,CASSLFNRDSGANVLTF
TRBD1,TRBJ2-2,NA,TRBV4-1,TGCGCCAGCAGCCAAGAGACAGGGGGAAACACCGGGGAGCTGTTTTTT,CASSQETGGNTGELFF
TRBD2,TRBJ2-2,NA,TRBV7-7,TGTGCTAGCAGTCCCGCCCCGGGGGGGGACACCGGGGAGCTGTTTTTT,CASSPAPGGDTGELFF
TRBD1,TRBJ1-2,NA,TRBV19,TGTGCCAGTCACAGGGGGCGAAATGGCTACACCTTC,CASHRGRNGYTF
NA,TRBJ1-5,NA,TRBV4-1,TGCGCCAGCAGCCAAGATCAGGTAGGGCCCCAGCATTTT,CASSQDQVGPQHF
TRBD2,TRBJ2-3,NA,TRBV30,TGTGCCTGGAGATTCGCGGGGGGGGGAGATACGCAGTATTTT,CAWRFAGGGDTQYF
NA,TRBJ1-2,once,TRBV2,TGTGCCAGCAGTGAAGTAGTGTGGTCGTATGGCTACACCTTC,CASSEVVWSYGYTF
TRBD1,TRBJ2-7,NA,TRBV2,TGTGCCAGTAACCGGGACAGGGCCTACGAGCAGTACTTC,CASNRDRAYEQYF
TRBD2,TRBJ2-7,NA,TRBV5-5,TGTGCCAGCAGCCCACGGACTAGCGGGGTCTACGAGCAGTACTTC,CASSPRTSGVYEQYF
NA,TRBJ1-5,NA,TRBV5-1,TGCGCCAGCAGCCCAAGAGGCGGGAATCAGCCCCAGCATTTT,CASSPRGGNQPQHF
TRBD1,TRBJ2-2,NA,TRBV7-3,TGTGCCAGCAGCTTAGACAGGGCGGCCGGGGAGCTGTTTTTT,CASSLDRAAGELFF
TRBD2,TRBJ2-1,NA,TRBV11-2,TGTGCCAGCAGCTCAGGACTAGCGGGCTACAATGAGCAGTTCTTC,CASSSGLAGYNEQFF
NA,TRBJ2-7,NA,TRBV28,TGTGCCAGCAGTGAAAGCGGAAGCTCCTACGAGCAGTACTTC,CASSESGSSYEQYF
NA,TRBJ2-7,NA,TRBV18,TGTGCCAGCTCACCGTTAACAGGCCAGCAGTACTTC,CASSPLTGQQYF
NA,TRBJ1-5,NA,TRBV28,TGTGCCAGCAAGCAGGTCCTCGGCAATCAGCCCCAGCATTTT,CASKQVLGNQPQHF
TRBD1,TRBJ2-5,NA,TRBV5-1,TGCGCCAGCAGCTTGGCTAGGACAGGCCTTTGGGAGACCCAGTACTTC,CASSLARTGLWETQYF
TRBD1,TRBJ1-2,NA,TRBV6-1,TGTGCCAGCAGGGAACCTAGGGGACAGGGGACAGCAAACTATGGCTACACCTTC,CASREPRGQGTANYGYTF
TRBD1,TRBJ1-4,NA,TRBV7-9,TGTGCCAGCAGCCCAGGACAGGGTCCTAAAAAACTGTTTTTT,CASSPGQGPKKLFF
TRBD1,TRBJ1-2,NA,TRBV5-8,TGTGCCAGCAGCTTCCCGCAGGGGGCTGTTGGCTACACCTTC,CASSFPQGAVGYTF
NA,TRBJ1-1,NA,TRBV6-1,TGTGCCAGCAGTTCCCCGGGCAGGGGCGGAGCTTTCTTT,CASSSPGRGGAFF
NA,TRBJ1-1,NA,TRBV5-1,TGCGCCAGCAGCTTGGCCAGGGGCAACACTGAAGCTTTCTTT,CASSLARGNTEAFF
NA,TRBJ2-5,NA,TRBV9,TGTGCCAGCACCGAAACCGTATGGGGAGAGACCCAGTACTTC,CASTETVWGETQYF
TRBD1,TRBJ2-7,NA,TRBV10-3,TGTGCCATCAGTGGGATGGACAGGGCCTACGAGCAGTACTTC,CAISGMDRAYEQYF
NA,TRBJ2-7,NA,TRBV21-1,TGTGCCAGCAGCAAAAGGGGGAGACTACCATCTTGGGAAATACCATACGAGCAGTACTTC,CASSKRGRLPSWEIPYEQYF
NA,TRBJ1-2,few,TRBV6-1,TGTGCCAGCAGTGAAGGACAGGTCCCTTATGGCTACACCTTC,CASSEGQVPYGYTF
NA,TRBJ1-1,NA,TRBV28,TGTGCCAGCAGTTTATCGGGGGGCGCGAACACTGAAGCTTTCTTT,CASSLSGGANTEAFF
TRBD1,TRBJ2-7,few,TRBV4-1,TGCGCCAGCAGCCAAGGTGGGGACAGATCCTACGAGCAGTACTTC,CASSQGGDRSYEQYF
NA,TRBJ2-3,NA,TRBV5-1,TGCGCCAGCAGCTCGCTGCAGTCGGATACGCAGTATTTT,CASSSLQSDTQYF
TRBD1,TRBJ2-5,once,TRBV5-1,TGCGCCAGCAGCTTGGGGGACAGACAAGAGACCCAGTACTTC,CASSLGDRQETQYF
TRBD1,TRBJ1-2,once,TRBV6-1,TGTGCCAGCAGTGTCGCAGGGGGCGATGGCTACACCTTC,CASSVAGGDGYTF
TRBD1,TRBJ2-1,NA,TRBV28,TGTGCCAGCAGCATCGGTGGGACAGGGCTCTACAATGAGCAGTTCTTC,CASSIGGTGLYNEQFF
TRBD1,TRBJ2-2,NA,TRBV5-1,TGCGCCAGCAGCTGGGACAGGGGCACCGGGGAGCTGTTTTTT,CASSWDRGTGELFF
TRBD1,TRBJ1-6,NA,TRBV19,TGTGCCAGTAGTCTTCCAGGGGGCGCAGGGTCACCCCTCCACTTT,CASSLPGGAGSPLHF
TRBD2,TRBJ2-1,once,TRBV7-6,TGTGCCAGCAGCCCCTTGGGAGCGGGAGGTTTGGGTGAGCAGTTCTTC,CASSPLGAGGLGEQFF
NA,TRBJ2-7,NA,TRBV7-3,TGTGCCAGCAGCCGGAACAGACAAAGCGAGCAGTACTTC,CASSRNRQSEQYF
TRBD1,TRBJ1-3,NA,TRBV5-1,TGCGCCAGCAGTCTCCTAGGACAGGCGGCTGGAAACACCATATATTTT,CASSLLGQAAGNTIYF
NA,TRBJ1-6,NA,TRBV28,TGTGCCAGCAGTTTAGGGCCATCCCTCCACTTT,CASSLGPSLHF
NA,TRBJ2-4,NA,TRBV5-6,TGTGCCAGCAGCTTGACGGTCCAAAACATTCAGTACTTC,CASSLTVQNIQYF
TRBD2,TRBJ2-7,NA,TRBV7-6,TGTGCCAGCAGCTTGGGAGCAAGCGGGGTCCTCTCCTACGAGCAGTACTTC,CASSLGASGVLSYEQYF
NA,TRBJ1-1,NA,TRBV6-5,TGTGCCAGCAGCCCGGCGGAGAACACTGAAGCTTTCTTT,CASSPAENTEAFF
NA,TRBJ1-5,NA,TRBV19,TGTGCCAGTAGTATAGGGTCGGTAATCAATCAGCCCCAGCATTTT,CASSIGSVINQPQHF
NA,TRBJ1-4,NA,TRBV19,TGTGCCAGTAGTATAGATTGGCAGGATAATGAAAAACTGTTTTTT,CASSIDWQDNEKLFF
TRBD1,TRBJ1-2,NA,TRBV9,TGTGCCAGCAGCGTAGCTATAACAGGGGGCTGGTATGGCTACACCTTC,CASSVAITGGWYGYTF
TRBD1,TRBJ1-3,few,TRBV5-6,TGTGCCAGCGCCCTTAACAGGGGCCAGTCTGGAAACACCATATATTTT,CASALNRGQSGNTIYF
TRBD1,TRBJ1-4,NA,TRBV6-6,TGTGCCAGCAGTCAACAGGGGGAAAAACTGTTTTTT,CASSQQGEKLFF
TRBD1,TRBJ2-7,NA,TRBV28,TGTGCCAGCAGCAGGGACAGGGAAAGGGCCGAGCAGTACTTC,CASSRDRERAEQYF
NA,TRBJ2-3,NA,TRBV14,TGTGCCAGCAGCCAAGCTGGGAGGACGCAGTATTTT,CASSQAGRTQYF
NA,TRBJ2-1,NA,TRBV6-1,TGTGCCAGCAGAAAGAACGAGGGTCCCTACAATGAGCAGTTCTTC,CASRKNEGPYNEQFF
TRBD1,TRBJ2-1,NA,TRBV29-1,TGCAGCGTTGAACCTATAGGGGGCTTCCAGTCTACTGAGCAGTTCTTC,CSVEPIGGFQSTEQFF